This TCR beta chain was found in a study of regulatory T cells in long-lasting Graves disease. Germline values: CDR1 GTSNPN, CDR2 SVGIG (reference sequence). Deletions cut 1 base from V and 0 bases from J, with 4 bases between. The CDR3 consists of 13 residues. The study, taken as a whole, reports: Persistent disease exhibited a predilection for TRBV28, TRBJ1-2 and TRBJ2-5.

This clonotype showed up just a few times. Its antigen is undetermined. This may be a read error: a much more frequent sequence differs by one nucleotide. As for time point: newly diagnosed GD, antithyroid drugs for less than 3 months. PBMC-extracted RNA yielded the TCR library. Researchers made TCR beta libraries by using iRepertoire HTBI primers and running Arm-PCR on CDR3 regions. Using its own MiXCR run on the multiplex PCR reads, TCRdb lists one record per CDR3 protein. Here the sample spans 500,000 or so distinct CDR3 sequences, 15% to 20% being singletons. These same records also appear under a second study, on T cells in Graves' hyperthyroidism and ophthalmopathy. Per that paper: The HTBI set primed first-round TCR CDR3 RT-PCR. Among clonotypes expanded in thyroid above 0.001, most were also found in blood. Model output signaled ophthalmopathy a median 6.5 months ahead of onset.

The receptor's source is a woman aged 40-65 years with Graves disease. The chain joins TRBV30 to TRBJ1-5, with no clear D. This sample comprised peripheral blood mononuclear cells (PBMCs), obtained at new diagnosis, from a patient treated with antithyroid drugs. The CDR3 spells CAWSGDSNQPQHF. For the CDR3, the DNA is TGTGCCTGGAGTGGGGATAGCAATCAGCCCCAGCATTTT.